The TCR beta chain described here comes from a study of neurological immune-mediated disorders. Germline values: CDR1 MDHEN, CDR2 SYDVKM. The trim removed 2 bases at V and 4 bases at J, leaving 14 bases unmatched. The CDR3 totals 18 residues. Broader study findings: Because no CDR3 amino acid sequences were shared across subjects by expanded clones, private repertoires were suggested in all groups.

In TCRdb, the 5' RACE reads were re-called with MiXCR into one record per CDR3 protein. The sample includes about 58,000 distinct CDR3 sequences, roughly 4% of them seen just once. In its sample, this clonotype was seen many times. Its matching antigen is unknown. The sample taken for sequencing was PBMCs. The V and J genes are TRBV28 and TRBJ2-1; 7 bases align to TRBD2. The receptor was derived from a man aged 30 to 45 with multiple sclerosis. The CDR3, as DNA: TGTGCCAGCAGTTTAAAGCGTCACCTTAGCGGGCCGTACAATGAGCAGTTCTTC. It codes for CASSLKRHLSGPYNEQFF.